A single sample gave rise to the 19 T cell receptor beta chains below, sequenced in a study of blood T cell repertoires in COVID-19. Using immunoSEQ multiplex PCR, the repertoire was profiled, and TCRdb retains in-frame clones only, with some absent. Of approximately 31,000 clones detected, around 89% appear once; the ten largest clones hold about 1.6%. Sequencing was performed on peripheral blood. The receptors shown here come from a man aged 60 to 75 with active COVID-19.

The CDR3 coding sequence is TGTGCCAGCAGCCCCAGGGGAACCTACGAGCAGTACTTC. This translates into CASSPRGTYEQYF. V is TRBV6-6 and J is TRBJ2-7, with a weak D call TRBD1 (6 bases). Per germline, CDR1 MNHNY and CDR2 SVGAGI (reference sequence). The length of the CDR3 is 13 residues. The V end was cut by 6 bases, the J end by 2 bases, with 11 bases between.

The chain is built from TRBV4-1 and TRBJ1-2; TRBD1 is a possible D gene (6 bases). V lost 1 base to trimming and J lost 8 bases, with 17 bases between them. The germline V gene has CDR1 MGHRA and CDR2 YSYEKL. CDR3 size: 15 residues. The CDR3 coding sequence is TGCGCCAGCAGCCAAGTTCCCGAAGGGGGAAGCGGCTACACCTTC. Protein product: CASSQVPEGGSGYTF.

V usage is TRBV28 and J usage is TRBJ2-3, with 7 positions matching TRBD2. The CDR3 is made up of 15 amino acids. CDR1 and CDR2 from the germline V gene are MDHEN and SYDVKM. V dropped 6 bases and J dropped 4; count of bases not matched to a gene: 10. Written as DNA, the CDR3 is TGTGCCAGCAGCCCCTCCGGGACTACGTCAGATACGCAGTATTTT. Residues: CASSPSGTTSDTQYF.

This clone was observed a handful of times. This chain links TRBV5-1 with TRBJ2-2; D is perhaps TRBD1 (5 bases). The V gene's germline CDR1 is SGHRS and CDR2 YFSETQ. V was trimmed by 3 bases and J by 1 base, leaving 7 bases between them. This CDR3 has 14 amino acids. CDR3 DNA sequence: TGCGCCAGCAGCTCCGGACAGAACACCGGGGAGCTGTTTTTT. It encodes CASSSGQNTGELFF. Variable domain in full (rest from reference TRBV5-1 and TRBJ2-2): KAGVTQTPRYLIKTRGQQVTLSCSPISGHRSVSWYQQTPGQGLQFLFEYFSETQRNKGNFPGRFSGRQFSNSRSEMNVSTLELGDSALYLCASSSGQNTGELFFGEGSRLTVL.

Concerning this clone: One end of the junction varies from germline; a read error may be responsible. This chain joins TRBV3-1 (or the pseudogene TRBV3-2) and TRBJ2-3; maybe TRBD2 (5 bases). Germline V gives CDR1 LGHDT, CDR2 YNNKEL (reference sequence). The CDR3 extends over 12 amino acids. The CDR3 is CASSQSPTGMIF. The CDR3 nucleotides read TGTGCCAGCAGCCAATCCCCTACCGGGATGATTTTT.

The J gene is TRBJ2-2, the V gene TRBV5-6; TRBD1 aligns across 8 bases. V shed 5 bases, J shed 7 bases, and the junction held 10 bases outside the gene matches. The CDR3 totals 15 residues. Germline CDR1 and CDR2: SGHDT and YYEEEE. CDR3 bases: TGTGCCAGCAGTTCGGGGACAGGTGTCTACGGGGAGCTGTTTTTT. It translates to CASSSGTGVYGELFF.

The genes are TRBV3-1 (or the pseudogene TRBV3-2) and TRBJ2-7, with TRBD2 matching over 7 bases. Unmatched junction bases numbered 3, after V lost 1 base and J lost 6 bases. This CDR3 has 13 amino acids. The germline gives CDR1 LGHDT, CDR2 YNNKEL (reference sequence). The CDR3 is CASSQVGEGEQYF. CDR3 coding DNA: TGTGCCAGCAGCCAAGTAGGGGAGGGCGAGCAGTACTTC.

The chain links TRBV7-9 to TRBJ2-5, with 11 bases aligning to TRBD2. The CDR3 length is 15 residues. Trimming removed 6 bases from V and 2 bases from J; junction bases left unmatched: 5. Germline CDR1 reads SEHNR; CDR2 reads FQNEAQ (reference sequence). CDR3 sequence: CASRDSGGVQETQYF. In nucleotides, the CDR3 is TGTGCCAGCAGGGATAGCGGGGGGGTGCAAGAGACCCAGTACTTC. Full variable domain (rest looked up from reference TRBV7-9 and TRBJ2-5): DTGVSQNPRHKITKRGQNVTFRCDPISEHNRLYWYRQTLGQGPEFLTYFQNEAQLEKSRLLSDRFSAERPKGSFSTLEIQRTEQGDSAMYLCASRDSGGVQETQYFGPGTRLLVL.

This rearrangement joins TRBV3-1 (or the pseudogene TRBV3-2) to TRBJ1-1, with TRBD1 matching 8 bases. CDR1 is LGHDT and CDR2 is YNNKEL in the germline V gene (reference sequence). This CDR3 has 16 amino acids. The trim removed 4 bases at V and 3 bases at J, leaving 10 bases unmatched. CDR3: CASSPPPGQGHTEAFF. CDR3 nucleotide sequence: TGTGCCAGCAGCCCGCCTCCCGGACAGGGACACACTGAAGCTTTCTTT.

This clone was seen a single time. Other DNA sequences in the same sample also yield this CDR3. This chain connects TRBV28 to TRBJ1-2; D is unresolved. The CDR3 loop spans 12 amino acids. Trimming pared 1 base from V and 6 bases from J, leaving 6 bases between. Germline CDR1 reads MDHEN; CDR2 reads SYDVKM. Here the CDR3 DNA reads TGTGCCAGCAGTTTATCGAGGGATGGCTACACCTTC. Protein product: CASSLSRDGYTF.

CDR3 DNA: TGTGCCAGCACGGGGGGGGACACAGATACGCAGTATTTT. Translating gives CASTGGDTDTQYF. The chain recombines TRBV7-2 with TRBJ2-3, with 8 bases matching TRBD2. Trimming removed 7 bases from V and 2 bases from J; junction bases left unmatched: 2. Germline CDR1 and CDR2: SGHTA and FQGNSA. The CDR3 contains 13 residues.

This clone was seen once. Here the CDR3 DNA reads TGTGCCAGCAGTGAACGACCGGGGTTTCTGAACACTGAAGCTTTCTTT. Translating gives CASSERPGFLNTEAFF. The chain carries TRBV2 and TRBJ1-1, with D uncertain. Between the trimmed V and J ends, which lost 2 bases and 0 bases, there was a span of 13 bases. The germline gives CDR1 SNHLY, CDR2 FYNNEI. The CDR3 runs to 16 residues.

This clone turned up a few times. V and J are TRBV9 and TRBJ2-2; the D is unclear. Germline CDR1 reads SGDLS; CDR2 reads YYNGEE. The length of the CDR3 is 15 residues. The V gene lost 0 bases and the J gene lost 1 base, with 7 bases spanning the gap. Here the CDR3 reads CASSVGSGNTGELFF. CDR3 DNA: TGTGCCAGCAGCGTAGGGTCGGGGAACACCGGGGAGCTGTTTTTT.

This chain links TRBV18 with TRBJ2-5, with TRBD2 identical over 8 bases. The V and J ends lost 3 bases and 5 bases, in that order; junction bases with no gene match: 5. Germline CDR1 KGHSH, CDR2 LQKENI. There are 14 residues in the CDR3. The CDR3 is CASSPRGGLETQYF. The CDR3 DNA reads as TGTGCCAGCTCACCTCGGGGGGGCCTGGAGACCCAGTACTTC.

The chain combines TRBV6-2 or TRBV6-3 with TRBJ2-7; D uncertain. The CDR3 spans 16 residues. The germline V and J ends were trimmed by 2 bases and 1 base, with 15 bases remaining between them. The germline CDR1 and CDR2 sequences are MNHEY and SVGEGT. CDR3 sequence reads: CASSYPRRLQSYEQYF. The CDR3 DNA follows: TGTGCCAGCAGTTACCCACGTCGTTTACAGTCCTACGAGCAGTACTTC.

The chain combines TRBV6-5 with TRBJ2-1; possibly TRBD1 for D (6 bases). Germline V gene data show CDR1 as MNHEY and CDR2 as SVGAGI. Deletions cut 5 bases from V and 0 bases from J, with 11 bases between. This CDR3 contains 15 residues. The CDR3 region has the DNA TGTGCCAGCAGTACAGGGTTAAGCTCCTACAATGAGCAGTTCTTC. Translation: CASSTGLSSYNEQFF.

This sequence joins TRBV7-9 and TRBJ1-2; TRBD1 is a possible D gene (5 bases). The length of the CDR3 is 14 residues. The V end was cut by 5 bases, the J end by 4 bases, with 14 bases between. Germline V gene lookup returns CDR1 SEHNR and CDR2 FQNEAQ (reference sequence). The CDR3 sequence: CASSPTGGSYGYTF. The DNA for the CDR3 is TGTGCCAGCAGCCCGACGGGGGGGAGCTATGGCTACACCTTC.

This chain links TRBV6-2 or TRBV6-3 with TRBJ2-3, with TRBD1 identical over 10 bases. Germline trimming cut 6 bases from V and 5 bases from J; bases unmatched to any gene: 5. CDR3 length equals 14 residues. Germline CDR1 MNHEY, CDR2 SVGEGT. CDR3 sequence reads: CASSPDRGQDTQYF. The DNA for the CDR3 is TGTGCCAGCAGCCCTGACAGGGGGCAAGATACGCAGTATTTT.

V usage is TRBV5-4 and J usage is TRBJ2-2, with no clear D. V was shortened by 2 bases and J by 4 bases, with 9 bases between the two germline ends. The CDR3 has 14 residues. In germline, CDR1 is SGHNT, CDR2 YYREEE (reference sequence). The CDR3 region has the DNA TGTGCCAGCAGCTTCGCGTCCGGCACCGGGGAGCTGTTTTTT. Its translation is CASSFASGTGELFF.